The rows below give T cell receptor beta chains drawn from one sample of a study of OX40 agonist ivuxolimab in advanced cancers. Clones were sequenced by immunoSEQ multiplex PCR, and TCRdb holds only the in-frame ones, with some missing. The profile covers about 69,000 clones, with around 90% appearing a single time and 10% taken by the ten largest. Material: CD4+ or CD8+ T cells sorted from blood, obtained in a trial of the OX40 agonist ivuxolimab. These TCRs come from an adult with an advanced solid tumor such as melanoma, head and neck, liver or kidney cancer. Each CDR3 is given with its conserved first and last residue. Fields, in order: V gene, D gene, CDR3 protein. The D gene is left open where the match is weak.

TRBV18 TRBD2 CASSPTSGNEQFF
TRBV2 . CASSEGWEPFF
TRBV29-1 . CSVAGSSDEQYF
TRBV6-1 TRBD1 CASSRQTGMNTEAFF
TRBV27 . CASSLRWATHSYNEQFF
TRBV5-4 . CASSLVAGTDTQYF
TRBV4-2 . CASSQLSKSYEQYF
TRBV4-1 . CASSQDSSNQPQHF
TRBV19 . CASSSRESGEKYEQYF
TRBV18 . CASSPQGHVEKLFF
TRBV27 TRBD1 CASSFIRGAQKGTAYNEQFF
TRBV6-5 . CASSIVSNQPQHF
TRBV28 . CASSLGRNNEKLFF
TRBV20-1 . CSASGEETQYF
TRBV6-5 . CASSYSAGRRAFF
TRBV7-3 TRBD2 CASSLGTSRSEQYF
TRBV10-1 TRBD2 CASSAGLAATPAGNEQFF
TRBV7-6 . CASSSRPLNSNGNTIYF
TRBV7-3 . CASSFGRNTDTQYF
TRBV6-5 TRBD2 CASSFLGAGLEQFF
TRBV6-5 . CASSYSREQFF
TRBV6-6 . CASSLREGRDTEAFF